Below, one T cell receptor beta chain is given with its context. Its antigen is not identified. Profiled with immunoSEQ multiplex PCR; TCRdb holds only in-frame clones, not every one. The sample carries roughly 150,000 clones, roughly 92% recorded once. This entry comes from a study of OX40 agonist ivuxolimab in advanced cancers. At the level of the study: Cancers in dose escalation were hepatocellular, melanoma, renal cell and head and neck.

Whole-study findings and limits: Both CD4+ and CD8+ T cell populations in blood had undergone clonal expansion by week 6 at 0.1 to 3.0 mg/kg.

The CDR3 runs 15 residues. CDR1 and CDR2 from the germline V gene are MGHRA and YSYEKL. Trimming cost V 2 bases and J 7 bases; bases outside gene matches: 5. Systemic immunosuppression or a history of autoimmune disease excluded patients. The source is an adult with an advanced solid tumor such as melanoma, head and neck, liver or kidney cancer. V is TRBV4-1 and J is TRBJ1-2, with 12 bases that match TRBD1. The sequencing used CD4+ or CD8+ T cells sorted from blood, collected in a trial of the OX40 agonist ivuxolimab. CDR3 bases: TGCGCCAGCAGCCAACCGGGACAGGGGGCTGCTGGCTACACCTTC. It encodes CASSQPGQGAAGYTF.